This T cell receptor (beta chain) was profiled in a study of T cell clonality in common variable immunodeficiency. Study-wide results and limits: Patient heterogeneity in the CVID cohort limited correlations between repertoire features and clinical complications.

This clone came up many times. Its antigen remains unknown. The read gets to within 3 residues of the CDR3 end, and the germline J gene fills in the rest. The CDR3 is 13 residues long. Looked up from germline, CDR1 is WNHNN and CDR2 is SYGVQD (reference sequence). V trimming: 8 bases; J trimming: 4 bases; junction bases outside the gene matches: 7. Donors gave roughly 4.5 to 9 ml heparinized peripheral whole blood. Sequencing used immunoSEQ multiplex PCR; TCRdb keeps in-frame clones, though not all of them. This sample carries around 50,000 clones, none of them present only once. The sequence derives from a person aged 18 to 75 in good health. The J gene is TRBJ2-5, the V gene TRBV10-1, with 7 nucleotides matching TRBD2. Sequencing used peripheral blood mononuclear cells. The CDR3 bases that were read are TGCGCCAGCTCCTTATCGGGGGGAGAGACC. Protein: CASSLSGGET. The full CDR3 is CASSLSGGETQYF.